Each of the 31 T cell receptor beta chains below was sequenced from the same sample in a study of cytomegalovirus exposure and HLA in healthy donors (dated by TCRdb to between 2016 and 2019). Library creation used the immunoSEQ multiplex PCR assay. The multiplex PCR relied on a mix of 60 forward primers for TCR Vbeta segments and 13 reverse primers for TCR Jbeta segments. The table was pulled from immuneACCESS by TCRdb, which kept in-frame rearrangements only. Such tables lose some clones; where checked, under half of the loss comes from unresolved V genes, and the rest has no known cause. For this sample there are about 200,000 clones; 75% to 90% appear just once. The ten largest clones take up approximately 2.5% of the sample. Sequenced sample: PBMCs. All receptors come from a woman aged 40 to 50 in good health and CMV-seronegative.

V and J are TRBV7-9 and TRBJ1-4, with no clear D. CDR1 and CDR2 (germline): SEHNR, FQNEAQ (reference sequence). V shed 0 bases and J shed 7 bases, with 9 bases lying between them. This CDR3 has 14 residues. The CDR3 region is CASSLASGGEKLFF. As DNA, the CDR3 is TGTGCCAGCAGCTTAGCCTCCGGCGGTGAAAAACTGTTTTTT.

This clone was picked up a small number of times. The chain combines TRBV28 with TRBJ2-3; 7 bases agree with TRBD2. The CDR3 consists of 15 residues. V trimming: 4 bases; J trimming: 2 bases; junction bases outside the gene matches: 6. Germline V gene sequence: CDR1 MDHEN, CDR2 SYDVKM. This chain's CDR3 is CASSSGGLNTDTQYF. Here the CDR3 DNA reads TGTGCCAGCAGTTCGGGAGGACTAAACACAGATACGCAGTATTTT. The whole variable domain, remainder taken from reference TRBV28 and TRBJ2-3, is DVKVTQSSRYLVKRTGEKVFLECVQDMDHENMFWYRQDPGLGLRLIYFSYDVKMKEKGDIPEGYSVSREKKERFSLILESASTNQTSMYLCASSSGGLNTDTQYFGPGTRLTVL.

This chain links TRBV14 with TRBJ2-3; no clear D. This CDR3 is built from 16 residues. V lost 1 base to trimming and J lost 5 bases, with 16 bases between them. Germline V CDR1 and CDR2: SGHDN, FVKESK. The CDR3 DNA is TGTGCCAGCAGCCAAGTGGGTCAGGTGTTGAGAGATACGCAGTATTTT. Translating gives CASSQVGQVLRDTQYF.

The chain links TRBV4-2 to TRBJ2-1; TRBD2 agrees at 12 bases. This CDR3 contains 16 residues. From germline, CDR1 is LGHNA and CDR2 YNFKEQ. Trimming took 0 bases from V and 8 from J; bases not matched to a gene: 5. CDR3 residues: CASSQDGTSGFDEQFF. The CDR3 nucleotides read TGTGCCAGCAGCCAAGATGGGACTAGCGGGTTTGATGAGCAGTTCTTC.

This clone was counted a few times. This rearrangement joins TRBV6-1 to TRBJ2-2, with D perhaps matching TRBD2 (6 bases). The CDR3 runs to 14 residues. Germline assignment: CDR1 MNHNS and CDR2 SASEGT. Trimming took 7 bases from V and 1 from J, leaving 10 bases between them. CDR3 nucleotide sequence: TGTGCCAGCAAGGCGCGGGGGAACACCGGGGAGCTGTTTTTT. This sequence encodes CASKARGNTGELFF.

This chain connects TRBV27 to TRBJ2-1; possible D gene TRBD2, 6 bases. Germline assignment: CDR1 MNHEY and CDR2 SMNVEV (reference sequence). Between the trimmed V and J ends, which lost 6 bases and 8 bases, there was a span of 14 bases. There are 13 residues in the CDR3. The CDR3 nucleotides read TGTGCCAGCAGCTCTCACTGGGGGGATGAGCAGTTCTTC. Amino acids: CASSSHWGDEQFF.

This clone was recorded a few times. This rearrangement joins TRBV28 to TRBJ1-2; D unclear. The germline V and J ends were trimmed by 4 bases and 8 bases, with 17 bases remaining between them. The CDR3 is 14 residues long. Germline V gene lookup returns CDR1 MDHEN and CDR2 SYDVKM. CDR3 protein: CASSSPTPGGGYTF. In nucleotides, the CDR3 is TGTGCCAGCAGTTCCCCGACCCCCGGCGGGGGCTACACCTTC.

This clone has a handful of counts. V is TRBV11-2 and J is TRBJ1-2; 10 nucleotides agree with TRBD1. V trimming: 6 bases; J trimming: 2 bases; junction bases outside the gene matches: 15. This CDR3 is built from 18 residues. Per the germline V gene, CDR1 is SGHAT and CDR2 is FQNNGV. CDR3 protein: CASRALVKTGQGNYGYTF. The CDR3 DNA sequence: TGTGCCAGCAGAGCCCTCGTGAAAACGGGACAGGGGAACTATGGCTACACCTTC. The variable domain in full, completed from reference TRBV11-2 and TRBJ1-2, reads EAGVAQSPRYKIIEKRQSVAFWCNPISGHATLYWYQQILGQGPKLLIQFQNNGVVDDSQLPKDRFSAERLKGVDSTLKIQPAKLEDSAVYLCASRALVKTGQGNYGYTFGSGTRLTVV.

Written as DNA, the CDR3 is TGTGCCAGCAGCACGAGGACTACCGGGGAGCTGTTTTTT. It translates to CASSTRTTGELFF. The rearrangement links TRBV9 to TRBJ2-2; TRBD2 is a possible D gene (5 bases). The V end was cut by 4 bases, the J end by 5 bases, with 9 bases between. The CDR3 loop spans 13 amino acids. Germline loops: CDR1 SGDLS, CDR2 YYNGEE.

The rearrangement uses TRBV30 and TRBJ2-7, with D perhaps TRBD2 (5 bases). Germline V gene sequence: CDR1 GTSNPN, CDR2 SVGIG (reference sequence). Deletions cut 4 bases from V and 2 bases from J, with 9 bases between. This CDR3 has 12 residues. The CDR3 loop reads CAWNTGTYEQYF. CDR3 bases: TGTGCCTGGAATACGGGAACCTACGAGCAGTACTTC.

This chain uses TRBV28 with TRBJ2-7; TRBD1 aligns across 8 bases. This CDR3 has 16 residues. V dropped 3 bases and J dropped 1; count of bases not matched to a gene: 8. The germline gives CDR1 MDHEN, CDR2 SYDVKM. The CDR3 spells CASSLARTGISYEQYF. In DNA, the CDR3 is TGTGCCAGCAGTTTGGCACGGACAGGGATATCCTACGAGCAGTACTTC.

This rearrangement joins TRBV29-1 to TRBJ2-7; D might be TRBD2 (8 bases). V was trimmed by 1 base and J by 0 bases, leaving 13 bases between them. Germline lookup yields CDR1 SQVTM and CDR2 ANQGSEA. CDR3 size: 15 residues. The CDR3 sequence: CSVEVAGQSSYEQYF. CDR3 nucleotides: TGCAGCGTTGAAGTAGCGGGACAGAGCTCCTACGAGCAGTACTTC.

The CDR3 coding sequence is TGTGCCAGCAGTCGACAGGGGTTTTCCAATCAGCCCCAGCATTTT. It translates to CASSRQGFSNQPQHF. The chain recombines TRBV6-6 with TRBJ1-5; 8 bases are shared with TRBD1. Germline V gene lookup returns CDR1 MNHNY and CDR2 SVGAGI (reference sequence). The trim removed 5 bases at V and 3 bases at J, leaving 6 bases unmatched. The CDR3 is 15 residues long.

A single count supports this clone. This sequence joins TRBV6-1 and TRBJ1-3, with TRBD1 matching over 9 bases. J gave up 0 bases and V 4 bases, and 4 bases lay outside the gene matches. The CDR3 consists of 16 residues. CDR1 and CDR2 from the germline V gene are MNHNS and SASEGT. CDR3 residues: CASSARQGGSGNTIYF. The CDR3 bases are TGTGCCAGCAGTGCTCGACAGGGGGGCTCTGGAAACACCATATATTTT.

The rearrangement links TRBV11-2 to TRBJ1-2; D is unclear. Trimming shortened V by 1 base and J by 8 bases, and 8 bases separated the two germline ends. The CDR3 is 12 amino acids. Germline-derived CDR1 and CDR2 are SGHAT and FQNNGV. CDR3 sequence (DNA): TGTGCCAGCAGCTTAGGGTCAGAAGGCTACACCTTC. The encoded protein is CASSLGSEGYTF.

The DNA for the CDR3 is TGTGCCAGCAGTCCCCATAGGGGGCAAATCAATGAGCAGTTCTTC. This encodes CASSPHRGQINEQFF. V gene TRBV27 combines with J gene TRBJ2-1; TRBD1 aligns across 7 bases. Losses at the gene ends were 5 bases for V and 6 bases for J; bases not matched to a gene: 10. CDR1 and CDR2 (germline): MNHEY, SMNVEV (reference sequence). The CDR3 sequence is 15 residues long.

The chain is built from TRBV18 and TRBJ1-4; 7 nucleotides align to TRBD1. Looked up from germline, CDR1 is KGHSH and CDR2 is LQKENI. The CDR3 runs to 17 residues. V was pared by 1 base and J by 6 bases, with 11 bases of the junction left unmatched. This CDR3 is CASSPLKPTGRYEKLFF. As DNA, the CDR3 is TGTGCCAGCTCACCACTGAAGCCGACAGGGCGATATGAAAAACTGTTTTTT.

The chain employs TRBV10-3 and TRBJ2-7; D ambiguous. Deletions cut 4 bases from V and 0 bases from J, with 7 bases between. The germline CDR1 and CDR2 sequences are ENHRY and SYGVKD. CDR3 size: 13 residues. CDR3 coding DNA: TGTGCCATCAGTGGAGATGTCTCCTACGAGCAGTACTTC. Encoded protein: CAISGDVSYEQYF.

This sequence joins TRBV2 and TRBJ1-1; D ambiguous. This CDR3 contains 14 residues. Per the germline V gene, CDR1 is SNHLY and CDR2 is FYNNEI. With 4 bases removed from V and 10 bases from J, the gap between germline ends came to 19 bases. CDR3 sequence: CASSGGLGLSGAFF. CDR3 DNA: TGTGCCAGCAGTGGAGGGCTTGGTCTGAGCGGAGCTTTCTTT.

This rearrangement joins TRBV27 to TRBJ2-1, with 7 nucleotides matching TRBD1. The CDR3 extends over 14 amino acids. Germline V gene data show CDR1 as MNHEY and CDR2 as SMNVEV (reference sequence). J was trimmed by 3 bases and V by 5 bases; bases with no gene match: 4. The CDR3 loop is CASSVQGYYNEQFF. The CDR3 nucleotides are TGTGCCAGCAGTGTACAGGGGTACTACAATGAGCAGTTCTTC.

The V gene is TRBV7-9, the J gene TRBJ1-5; D is possibly TRBD1 (6 bases). The CDR3 consists of 15 residues. Germline-derived CDR1 and CDR2 are SEHNR and FQNEAQ (reference sequence). V was cut by 1 base and J by 3 bases, with 10 bases left in between. CDR3 coding DNA: TGTGCCAGCAGCTTAGGGACAGCCGACAATCAGCCCCAGCATTTT. This encodes CASSLGTADNQPQHF. Based on the CDR3 plus reference TRBV7-9 and TRBJ1-5, the full variable domain is DTGVSQNPRHKITKRGQNVTFRCDPISEHNRLYWYRQTLGQGPEFLTYFQNEAQLEKSRLLSDRFSAERPKGSFSTLEIQRTEQGDSAMYLCASSLGTADNQPQHFGDGTRLSIL.

This clone was observed a handful of times. V and J are TRBV10-3 and TRBJ2-5, with 7 bases fitting TRBD1. The CDR3 is 12 residues long. The germline CDR1 and CDR2 sequences are ENHRY and SYGVKD. J lost 5 bases, V lost 10 bases, and 7 bases had no gene match. The CDR3 reads CASRTGEETQYF. The CDR3 bases are TGTGCCAGCCGGACAGGAGAGGAGACCCAGTACTTC.

The V call is TRBV28, the J call TRBJ2-7, with 7 positions matching TRBD1. The germline CDR1 and CDR2 sequences are MDHEN and SYDVKM. The ends lost 2 bases at V and 5 bases at J; junction bases unmatched: 12. The CDR3 runs 16 residues. This chain's CDR3 is CASSLDSPGQRNEQYF. For the CDR3, the DNA is TGTGCCAGCAGTTTAGACTCACCGGGACAGCGCAACGAGCAGTACTTC.

This chain uses TRBV7-2 with TRBJ2-1, with 11 positions matching TRBD2. Germline CDR1 is SGHTA and CDR2 is FQGNSA. With V trimmed by 4 bases and J by 4 bases, 3 bases remained unmatched. The CDR3 is 15 amino acids. The CDR3 reads CASSSGLAVYNEQFF. The CDR3 DNA follows: TGTGCCAGCAGCTCGGGACTAGCGGTATACAATGAGCAGTTCTTC.

For this clone: This sample also contains other DNA sequences that code for the same CDR3. The chain employs TRBV4-1 and TRBJ1-1, with D unclear. The V gene lost 1 base and the J gene lost 3 bases, with 9 bases spanning the gap. This CDR3 contains 14 residues. Germline lookup yields CDR1 MGHRA and CDR2 YSYEKL. The chain's CDR3 is CASSQGGGDTEAFF. CDR3 coding DNA: TGCGCCAGCAGCCAAGGTGGCGGGGACACTGAAGCTTTCTTT.

CDR3 in amino acids: CASSQGPPGLAGGAEAGELFF. As DNA, the CDR3 is TGTGCCAGCAGCCAAGGACCCCCGGGACTAGCGGGAGGGGCCGAGGCCGGGGAGCTGTTTTTT. This chain links TRBV4-2 with TRBJ2-2; 16 positions match TRBD2. Trimming cost V 1 base and J 6 bases; bases outside gene matches: 14. Per germline, CDR1 LGHNA and CDR2 YNFKEQ. CDR3 length: 21 residues.

The V call is TRBV5-4, the J call TRBJ2-1; 9 bases line up with TRBD2. CDR3 length: 14 amino acids. Losses at the gene ends were 0 bases for V and 9 bases for J; bases not matched to a gene: 4. Per germline, CDR1 SGHNT and CDR2 YYREEE (reference sequence). The CDR3 DNA reads TGTGCCAGCAGCTTGGGAGTAGCGGGAGCTGAGCAGTTCTTC. Amino acids: CASSLGVAGAEQFF.

This clone was detected only a few times. The rearrangement uses TRBV6-5 and TRBJ1-1, with D maybe TRBD1 (5 bases). Looked up from germline, CDR1 is MNHEY and CDR2 is SVGAGI. V dropped 0 bases and J dropped 2 bases, with 10 bases sitting between them. The CDR3 loop spans 15 amino acids. The DNA for the CDR3 is TGTGCCAGCAGTTACTCGTCAACAGGTAACACTGAAGCTTTCTTT. This sequence encodes CASSYSSTGNTEAFF.

The genes are TRBV7-8 and TRBJ2-3; a possible D gene is TRBD1 (5 bases). The germline V gene encodes CDR1 SGHVS and CDR2 FQNEAQ. The ends were cut back, 5 bases at V and 10 bases at J, with 10 bases in the middle. The CDR3 loop spans 11 amino acids. As DNA, the CDR3 is TGTGCCAGCAGCCCCTGGGGCGCGCAGTATTTT. It codes for CASSPWGAQYF. Full variable domain (missing parts from reference TRBV7-8 and TRBJ2-3): GAGVSQSPRYKVAKRGQDVALRCDPISGHVSLFWYQQALGQGPEFLTYFQNEAQLDKSGLPSDRFFAERPEGSVSTLKIQRTQQEDSAVYLCASSPWGAQYFGPGTRLTVL.

The V call is TRBV7-3, the J call TRBJ1-1; D possibly corresponds to TRBD1 (5 bases). CDR3 length: 15 amino acids. V lost 4 bases and J lost 1, with 13 bases in between. Germline loops: CDR1 SGHTA, CDR2 FQGTGA. The chain's CDR3 is CASSWGSGGNTEAFF. The CDR3 DNA follows: TGTGCCAGCAGCTGGGGGTCGGGGGGGAACACTGAAGCTTTCTTT.

This clone occurred once. The rearrangement joins TRBV5-4 to TRBJ2-5; D unresolved. Germline V CDR1 and CDR2: SGHNT, YYREEE (reference sequence). This CDR3 contains 14 residues. The V and J ends lost 0 bases and 3 bases respectively, with 9 bases between them. The CDR3 protein is CASSLEASKETQYF. The CDR3 DNA reads TGTGCCAGCAGCTTGGAAGCATCGAAAGAGACCCAGTACTTC.